The following is a TCR beta chain sequence with its context. Antigen specificity is unknown. The data were obtained in a study of cytomegalovirus exposure and HLA in healthy donors. General study points: It was shown in a later analysis that HLA-associated TCR beta chains were more clonally expanded than other, equally common chains. Donors were assumed by presence/absence analyses to have roughly uniform sequencing depth.

PCR involved 60 Vbeta and 13 Jbeta primers. TCRdb keeps only in-frame clones here, not all; method: immunoSEQ multiplex PCR. This table has under 200,000 clones, about 64% appearing once. Per germline, CDR1 MNHEY and CDR2 SMNVEV (reference sequence). V dropped 4 bases and J dropped 6; count of bases not matched to a gene: 4. The CDR3 has 13 residues. This TCR came from a man aged 50 to 60 in good health and CMV-seronegative. The sequencing input was PBMCs. The chain is built from TRBV27 and TRBJ2-7, with 9 nucleotides matching TRBD1. CDR3 coding DNA: TGTGCCAGCAGTTGGGACAGGGCCAGCGAGCAGTACTTC. Translation gives CASSWDRASEQYF.